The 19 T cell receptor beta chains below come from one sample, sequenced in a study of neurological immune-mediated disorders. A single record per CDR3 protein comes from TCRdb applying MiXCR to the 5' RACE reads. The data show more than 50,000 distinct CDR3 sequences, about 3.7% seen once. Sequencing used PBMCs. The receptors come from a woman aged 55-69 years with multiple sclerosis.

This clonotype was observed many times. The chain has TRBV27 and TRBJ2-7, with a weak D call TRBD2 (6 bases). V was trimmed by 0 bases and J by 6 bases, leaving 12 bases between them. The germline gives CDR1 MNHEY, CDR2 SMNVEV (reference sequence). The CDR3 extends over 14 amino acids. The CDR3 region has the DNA TGTGCCAGCAGTTTATCGGGGGACTCTGTCGAGCAGTACTTC. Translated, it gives CASSLSGDSVEQYF.

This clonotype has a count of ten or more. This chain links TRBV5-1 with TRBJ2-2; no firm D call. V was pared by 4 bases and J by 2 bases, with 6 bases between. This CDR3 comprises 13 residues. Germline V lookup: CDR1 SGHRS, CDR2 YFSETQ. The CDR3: CASSERNTGELFF. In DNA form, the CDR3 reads TGCGCCAGCAGCGAGCGAAACACCGGGGAGCTGTTTTTT.

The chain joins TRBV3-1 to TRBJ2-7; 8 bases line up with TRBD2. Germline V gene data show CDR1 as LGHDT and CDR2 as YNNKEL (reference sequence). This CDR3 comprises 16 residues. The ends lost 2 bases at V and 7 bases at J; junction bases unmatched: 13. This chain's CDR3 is CASSQSLAGGVKEQYF. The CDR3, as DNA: TGTGCCAGCAGCCAAAGCCTGGCGGGAGGAGTCAAAGAGCAGTACTTC.

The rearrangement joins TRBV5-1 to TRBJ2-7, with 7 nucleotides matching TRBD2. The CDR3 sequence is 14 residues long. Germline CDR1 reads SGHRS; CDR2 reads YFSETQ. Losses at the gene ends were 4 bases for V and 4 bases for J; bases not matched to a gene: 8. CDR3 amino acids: CASSKEGREYEQYF. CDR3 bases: TGCGCCAGCAGCAAGGAGGGGAGGGAGTACGAGCAGTACTTC.

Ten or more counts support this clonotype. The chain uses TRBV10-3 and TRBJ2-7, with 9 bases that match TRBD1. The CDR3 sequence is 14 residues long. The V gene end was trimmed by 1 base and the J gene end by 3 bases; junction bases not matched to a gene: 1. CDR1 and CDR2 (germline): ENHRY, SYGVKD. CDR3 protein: CAISEWTGDYEQYF. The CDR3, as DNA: TGTGCCATCAGTGAGTGGACAGGGGACTACGAGCAGTACTTC.

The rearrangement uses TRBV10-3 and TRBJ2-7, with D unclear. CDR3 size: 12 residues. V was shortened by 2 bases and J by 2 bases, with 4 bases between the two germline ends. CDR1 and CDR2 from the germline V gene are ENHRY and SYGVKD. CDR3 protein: CAISEVPYEQYF. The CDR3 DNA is TGTGCCATCAGTGAGGTCCCCTACGAGCAGTACTTC.

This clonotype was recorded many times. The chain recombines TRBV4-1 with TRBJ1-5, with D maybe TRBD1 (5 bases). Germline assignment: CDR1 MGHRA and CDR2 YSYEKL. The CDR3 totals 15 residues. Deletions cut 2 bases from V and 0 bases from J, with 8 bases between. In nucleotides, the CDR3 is TGCGCCAGCAGCCAATGGGGGATTAGCAATCAGCCCCAGCATTTT. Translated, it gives CASSQWGISNQPQHF.

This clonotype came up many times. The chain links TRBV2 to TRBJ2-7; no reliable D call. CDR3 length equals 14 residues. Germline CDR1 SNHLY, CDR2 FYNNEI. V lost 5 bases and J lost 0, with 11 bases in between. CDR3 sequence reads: CASSQSSYSYEQYF. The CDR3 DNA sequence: TGTGCCAGCAGTCAGTCCTCCTACTCCTACGAGCAGTACTTC.

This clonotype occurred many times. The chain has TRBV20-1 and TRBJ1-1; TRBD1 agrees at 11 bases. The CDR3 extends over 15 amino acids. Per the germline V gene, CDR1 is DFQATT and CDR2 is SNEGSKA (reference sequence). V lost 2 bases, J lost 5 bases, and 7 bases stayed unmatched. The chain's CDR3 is CSARNPGTGGTEAFF. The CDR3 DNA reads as TGCAGTGCTAGAAATCCCGGGACAGGGGGAACTGAAGCTTTCTTT.

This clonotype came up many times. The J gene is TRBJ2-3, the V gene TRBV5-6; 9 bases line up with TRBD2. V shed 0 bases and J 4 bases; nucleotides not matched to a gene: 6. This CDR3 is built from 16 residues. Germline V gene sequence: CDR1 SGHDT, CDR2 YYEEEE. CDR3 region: CASSLEGGRASDTQYF. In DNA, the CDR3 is TGTGCCAGCAGCTTGGAGGGCGGGAGGGCCTCAGATACGCAGTATTTT.

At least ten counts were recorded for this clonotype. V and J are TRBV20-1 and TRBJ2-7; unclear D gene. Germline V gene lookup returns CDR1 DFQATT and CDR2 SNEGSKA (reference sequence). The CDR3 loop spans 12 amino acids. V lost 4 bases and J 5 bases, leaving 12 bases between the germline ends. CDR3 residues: CSANMGINEQYF. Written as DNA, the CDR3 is TGCAGTGCTAATATGGGTATCAACGAGCAGTACTTC.

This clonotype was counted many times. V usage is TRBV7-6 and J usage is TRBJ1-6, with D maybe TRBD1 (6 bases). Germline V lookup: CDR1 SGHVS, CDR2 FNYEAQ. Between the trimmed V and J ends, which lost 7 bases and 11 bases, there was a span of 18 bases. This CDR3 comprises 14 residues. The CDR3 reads CASKLSSTGTPLHF. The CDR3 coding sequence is TGTGCCAGCAAATTGTCCTCGACAGGCACACCCCTCCACTTT.

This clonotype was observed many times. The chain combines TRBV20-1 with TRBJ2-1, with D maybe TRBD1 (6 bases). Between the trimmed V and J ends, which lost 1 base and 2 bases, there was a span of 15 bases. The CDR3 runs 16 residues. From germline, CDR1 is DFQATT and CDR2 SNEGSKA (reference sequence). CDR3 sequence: CSARVSGATTYNEQFF. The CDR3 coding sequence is TGCAGTGCTAGAGTGTCAGGGGCCACTACCTACAATGAGCAGTTCTTC.

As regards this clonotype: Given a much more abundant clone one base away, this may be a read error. The CDR3 reads CASSVQSTEEQYF. CDR3 sequence (DNA): TGTGCCAGCAGCGTACAATCCACTGAAGAGCAGTACTTC. The chain carries TRBV9 and TRBJ2-7; the D is unclear. This CDR3 has 13 amino acids. Germline-derived CDR1 and CDR2 are SGDLS and YYNGEE. V was clipped by 1 base and J by 7 bases, with 12 bases between them.

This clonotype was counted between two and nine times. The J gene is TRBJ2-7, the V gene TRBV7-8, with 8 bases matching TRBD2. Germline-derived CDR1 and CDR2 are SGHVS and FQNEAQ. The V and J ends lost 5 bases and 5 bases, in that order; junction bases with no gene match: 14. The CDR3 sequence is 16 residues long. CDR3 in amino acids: CASSAVTSGIKHEQYF. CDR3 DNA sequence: TGTGCCAGCAGCGCCGTCACTAGCGGCATAAAGCACGAGCAGTACTTC. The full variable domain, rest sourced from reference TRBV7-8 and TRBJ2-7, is GAGVSQSPRYKVAKRGQDVALRCDPISGHVSLFWYQQALGQGPEFLTYFQNEAQLDKSGLPSDRFFAERPEGSVSTLKIQRTQQEDSAVYLCASSAVTSGIKHEQYFGPGTRLTVT.

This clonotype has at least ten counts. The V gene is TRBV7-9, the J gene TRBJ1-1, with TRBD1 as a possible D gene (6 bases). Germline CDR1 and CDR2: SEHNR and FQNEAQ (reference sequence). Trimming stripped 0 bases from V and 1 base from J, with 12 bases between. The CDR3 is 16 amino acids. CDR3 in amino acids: CASSLALAGANTEAFF. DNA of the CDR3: TGTGCCAGCAGCTTAGCTCTCGCAGGGGCGAACACTGAAGCTTTCTTT.

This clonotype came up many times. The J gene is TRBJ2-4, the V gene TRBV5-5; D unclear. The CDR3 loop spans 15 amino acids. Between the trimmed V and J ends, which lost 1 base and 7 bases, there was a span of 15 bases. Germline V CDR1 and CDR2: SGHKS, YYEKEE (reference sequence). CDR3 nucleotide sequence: TGTGCCAGCAGCTTGAGGTTTGTCGCCCCGAACATTCAGTACTTC. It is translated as CASSLRFVAPNIQYF.

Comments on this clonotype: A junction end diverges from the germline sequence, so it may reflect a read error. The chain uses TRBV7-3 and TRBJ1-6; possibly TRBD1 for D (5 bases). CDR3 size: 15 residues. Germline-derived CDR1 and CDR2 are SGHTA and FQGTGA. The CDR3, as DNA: TGTGCCAGCAGCTCCTCCGGGACGAGAAATTCAACCCTCAACTTT. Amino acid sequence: CASSSSGTRNSTLNF.

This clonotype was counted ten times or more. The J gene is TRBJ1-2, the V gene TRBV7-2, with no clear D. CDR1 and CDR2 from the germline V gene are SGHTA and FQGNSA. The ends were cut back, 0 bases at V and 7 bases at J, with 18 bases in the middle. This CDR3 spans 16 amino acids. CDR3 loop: CASSLAMAGVQSGYTF. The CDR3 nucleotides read TGTGCCAGCAGCTTAGCGATGGCCGGGGTCCAAAGTGGCTACACCTTC.